Shown below are 12 T cell receptor beta chains from a single sample sequenced in a study of response to subunit inactivated influenza vaccine. TCRdb processed the RT-PCR reads anew with MiXCR; each CDR3 protein has one entry. The sample shows about 480,000 distinct CDR3 sequences, about 25% of them seen only once. The sample was CD4+ T cells sorted from PBMCs, taken around 5 days after vaccination. The source is a man in his fifties who received an inactivated influenza vaccine.

The chain links TRBV10-3 to TRBJ1-1; 10 bases map to TRBD1. Germline lookup yields CDR1 ENHRY and CDR2 SYGVKD. The CDR3 consists of 16 residues. The V gene end was trimmed by 4 bases and the J gene end by 2 bases; junction bases not matched to a gene: 7. The CDR3 reads CAISATGGVGNTEAFF. For the CDR3, the DNA is TGTGCCATCAGTGCGACAGGGGGCGTGGGAAACACTGAAGCTTTCTTT.

This clonotype appeared a few times. The chain has TRBV5-4 and TRBJ2-4, with 9 positions matching TRBD1. This CDR3 is built from 16 residues. V gave up 4 bases and J gave up 2 bases; unmatched junction bases: 7. CDR1 SGHNT and CDR2 YYREEE come from the germline V gene (reference sequence). The CDR3: CASSHYGTGTKNIQYF. The CDR3 coding sequence is TGTGCCAGCAGCCACTACGGGACAGGGACCAAAAACATTCAGTACTTC.

This clonotype has only a few counts. V is TRBV7-2 and J is TRBJ2-1; D is unresolved. Germline CDR1 and CDR2: SGHTA and FQGNSA. The CDR3 is 16 residues long. V lost 5 bases, J lost 7 bases, and 21 bases lay in between. The CDR3 DNA follows: TGTGCCAGCAGCCCCCCAGGCCCGCTTGACGGAAATGAGCAGTTCTTC. Amino acid sequence: CASSPPGPLDGNEQFF.

This clonotype showed up just a few times. The chain uses TRBV20-1 and TRBJ2-3; no clear D. CDR3 size: 10 residues. Germline lookup yields CDR1 DFQATT and CDR2 SNEGSKA (reference sequence). V was clipped by 6 bases and J by 6 bases, with 7 bases between them. CDR3 in amino acids: CSAARDTQYF. CDR3 nucleotides: TGCAGTGCAGCCAGGGATACGCAGTATTTT.

The chain has TRBV3-1 and TRBJ2-1; 7 bases line up with TRBD1. The CDR3 runs to 15 residues. Per the germline V gene, CDR1 is LGHDT and CDR2 is YNNKEL (reference sequence). Trimming removed 5 bases from V and 6 bases from J; junction bases left unmatched: 10. The CDR3 nucleotides read TGTGCCAGCAGCTCCGGGACAGTCTTAGGCAATGAGCAGTTCTTC. As protein: CASSSGTVLGNEQFF.

There are a few counts of this clonotype. V usage is TRBV11-2 and J usage is TRBJ2-1, with 7 nucleotides matching TRBD1. The germline V gene has CDR1 SGHAT and CDR2 FQNNGV. Losses at the gene ends were 5 bases for V and 7 bases for J; bases not matched to a gene: 8. There are 14 residues in the CDR3. The CDR3 coding sequence is TGTGCCAGCAGCCCCCGAGGGGGCGGAAATGAGCAGTTCTTC. It encodes CASSPRGGGNEQFF.

The chain combines TRBV15 with TRBJ2-5; no clear D gene. This CDR3 has 13 residues. Germline CDR1 reads LNHNV; CDR2 reads YYDKDF (reference sequence). V was pared by 5 bases and J by 4 bases, with 11 bases between. The CDR3 region is CATSLGRGETQYF. The CDR3, as DNA: TGTGCCACCAGCCTTGGACGAGGAGAGACCCAGTACTTC.

The chain has TRBV12-2 and TRBJ2-5; the tabulated D call, TRBD1, remains unverified against the DNA. TRBV12-2 constitutes a pseudogene. This CDR3 is built from 8 residues. As DNA, the CDR3 is TGTGCATCCCCCCGTGAAGTTTTC. Protein product: CASPREVF.

The chain carries TRBV24-1 and TRBJ2-1; D may be TRBD1 (6 bases). The CDR3 is 13 residues long. V shed 4 bases and J shed 7 bases, with 10 bases lying between them. The V gene's germline CDR1 is KGHDR and CDR2 SFDVKD. CDR3 protein: CATSERGKNEQFF. In DNA, the CDR3 is TGTGCCACCAGTGAGAGGGGGAAGAATGAGCAGTTCTTC.

The chain uses TRBV15 and TRBJ1-1, with D unclear. CDR1 and CDR2 (germline): LNHNV, YYDKDF (reference sequence). CDR3 length: 14 residues. Deletions cut 4 bases from V and 0 bases from J, with 9 bases between. The DNA of the CDR3 is TGTGCCACCAGCAACAGTCAATTGAACACTGAAGCTTTCTTT. Its translation is CATSNSQLNTEAFF.

The chain is built from TRBV9 and TRBJ2-1, with TRBD2 as a possible D gene (6 bases). The CDR3 runs to 17 residues. Deletions cut 3 bases from V and 0 bases from J, with 16 bases between. Germline-derived CDR1 and CDR2 are SGDLS and YYNGEE. CDR3 DNA sequence: TGTGCCAGCAGCGCAACCGGGAGCAGCATCTCCTACAATGAGCAGTTCTTC. It translates to CASSATGSSISYNEQFF.

The genes are TRBV28 and TRBJ2-7; D unclear. CDR1 and CDR2 from the germline V gene are MDHEN and SYDVKM. Deletions cut 1 base from V and 1 base from J, with 8 bases between. This CDR3 has 14 amino acids. The CDR3 region is CASSLFRRSYEQYF. The CDR3, as DNA: TGTGCCAGCAGTTTATTTAGACGGTCCTACGAGCAGTACTTC.